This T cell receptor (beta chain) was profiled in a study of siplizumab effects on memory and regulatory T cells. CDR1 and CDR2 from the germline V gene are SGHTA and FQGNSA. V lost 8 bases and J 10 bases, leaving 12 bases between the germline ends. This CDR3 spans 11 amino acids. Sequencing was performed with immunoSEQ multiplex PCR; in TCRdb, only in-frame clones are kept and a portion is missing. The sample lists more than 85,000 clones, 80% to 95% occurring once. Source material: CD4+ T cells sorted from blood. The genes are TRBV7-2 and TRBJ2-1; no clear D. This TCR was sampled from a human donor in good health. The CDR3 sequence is CASGFNWEQFF. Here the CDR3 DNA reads TGTGCCAGCGGTTTCAACTGGGAGCAGTTCTTC.